Listed here is a single T cell receptor beta chain. This clonotype was counted at least ten times. What this receptor recognizes is not known. No much larger clone is present one base from it, and per-base qualities are unavailable. V and J lose 4 bases and 6 bases, and a span of 17 bases separates them. CDR3 length: 15 amino acids, cysteine to phenylalanine. Only the CDR3 DNA stays, 45 bases, in frame from base 1. Per the germline V gene (reference sequence), LNHDA is the CDR1 and SQIVND is the CDR2. Library prep was done by 5' RACE. TCRdb names NextSeq 500 as the instrument used. The TCR library protocol attached a unique molecular identifier to each TCR cDNA molecule to allow correction of PCR and sequencing errors. The study's own analysis went as follows. TCR identification, UMI-based error correction and CDR3 extraction were performed with Decombinator tools. TCRs above a frequency of 2 per 1,000, corresponding to the top 1% of the tumor frequency distribution, were defined as expanded. Each repertoire was subsampled 100 times to 5,000 TCRs, after which Renyi diversity was computed with the R vegan package. CDR3 similarity networks were constructed using string-kernel similarity of amino acid triplets, with links drawn between CDR3s whose pairwise similarity was above 0.82. The public reads were reanalyzed by TCRdb: fastp trimming at Q25, MiXCR alignment, in-frame beta chains only. Records with the same CDR3 protein are collapsed into one entry carrying the most frequent genes and DNA. For this entry, the V and J calls and clone size follow TCRdb and not the study's own pipeline. Recorded for this sample are under 75,000 distinct CDR3 sequences; about 8% of them occurred a single time. The top ten hold around 16% of the sample.

This entry comes from a study of spatial heterogeneity in lung cancer (dated by TCRdb to between 2019 and 2020). About the full investigation: Beta-chain transcripts were consistently detected in greater numbers than alpha-chain transcripts, which likely reflected higher beta-chain transcript abundance. In the raw uncorrected reads, each unique combination of TCR and UMI appeared more than ten times on average. The study quantitatively compared TCR alpha and beta repertoires across multiple tumor regions, matched nontumor lung and blood in non-small cell lung cancer. Nonsynonymous mutation counts, determined by whole-exome sequencing of tumor tissue, were related to TCR repertoire features. At surgery, both alpha and beta chains were TCR-sequenced in 220 tumor regions, approximately 64 matched nontumor lung samples and some 60 PBMC samples.

The time point tag for this specimen amounts to: sample taken at primary tumor resection. Whole RNA extracted from tumor and nontumor lung tissue, or from cryopreserved PBMC samples, was used for TCR sequencing without cell sorting. Donors were over 60 patients with early-stage, untreated non-small cell lung cancer from the lung TRACERx cohort. Patients were selected for TCR sequencing only if sufficient RNA was available from at least two tumor regions. Overall study outcomes, separate from this receptor: Confirming at a functional level the hypothesis that regional TCRs recognize regional mutations was considered to require additional single-cell paired TCR alpha and beta sequencing. Ubiquitous expanded tumor TCRs were found in blood more often at tumor resection than at routine follow-up.

This chain is built from TRBV19 and TRBJ2-3; the D gene may be TRBD1 or TRBD2, since each aligns over 6 bases. The TCR originated in a female donor with early-stage non-small cell lung cancer. The sequencing here drew on PBMCs, taken at surgery. The CDR3 in this case is CASSNPGAVTDTQYF. The sequenced DNA: TGTGCCAGTAGTAACCCGGGGGCCGTGACGGATACGCAGTATTTT. Supplemented by the reference TRBV19 and TRBJ2-3 proteins around the CDR3, the complete variable domain is DGGITQSPKYLFRKEGQNVTLSCEQNLNHDAMYWYRQDPGQGLRLIYYSQIVNDFQKGDIAEGYSVSREKKESFPLTVTSAQKNPTAFYLCASSNPGAVTDTQYFGPGTRLTVL.